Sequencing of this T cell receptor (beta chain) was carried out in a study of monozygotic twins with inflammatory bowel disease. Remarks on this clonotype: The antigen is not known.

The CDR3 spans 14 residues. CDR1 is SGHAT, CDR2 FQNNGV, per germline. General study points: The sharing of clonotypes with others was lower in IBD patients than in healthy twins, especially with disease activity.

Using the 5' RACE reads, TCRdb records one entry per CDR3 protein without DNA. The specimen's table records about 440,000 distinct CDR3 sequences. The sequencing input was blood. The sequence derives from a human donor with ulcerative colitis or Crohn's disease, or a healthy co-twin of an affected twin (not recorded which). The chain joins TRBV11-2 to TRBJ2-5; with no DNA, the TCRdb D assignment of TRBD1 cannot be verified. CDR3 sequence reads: CASSSLYGTIRQYF.